The clone carrying this T cell receptor (beta chain) was observed at least ten times. The sample belongs to a study of T cells in Graves' hyperthyroidism and ophthalmopathy. Study background: Before treatment of any kind, peripheral blood was taken at initial diagnosis.

The CDR3 runs 15 residues. Germline V gene data show CDR1 as SGHAT and CDR2 as FQNNGV. The J segment lost 8 bases and the V segment lost 3 bases, leaving 10 bases of the junction unmatched. TCR beta CDR3 sequences were amplified from RNA transcripts. The primer set for the first-round RT-PCR of the TCR CDR3 was HTBI. MiXCR, applied by TCRdb to the multiplex PCR reads, yields one record per CDR3 protein. The table shows 550,000 to 650,000 distinct CDR3 sequences, with around 13% occurring only once. The specimen sequenced was blood. The chain has TRBV11-2 and TRBJ2-1; 7 positions match TRBD2. The receptor was derived from a woman in her thirties with Graves' hyperthyroidism that later progressed to Graves' ophthalmopathy. CDR3 loop: CASSFRAGLRDEQFF. CDR3 DNA sequence: TGTGCCAGCAGCTTCAGAGCGGGGTTGAGGGATGAGCAGTTCTTC. The whole variable domain, remainder taken from reference TRBV11-2 and TRBJ2-1, is EAGVAQSPRYKIIEKRQSVAFWCNPISGHATLYWYQQILGQGPKLLIQFQNNGVVDDSQLPKDRFSAERLKGVDSTLKIQPAKLEDSAVYLCASSFRAGLRDEQFFGPGTRLTVL.